This T cell receptor beta chain appears in the sequencing data of a study of T cells in Graves' hyperthyroidism and ophthalmopathy. The germline V and J ends were trimmed by 0 bases and 12 bases, with 12 bases remaining between them. In germline, CDR1 is LNHNV, CDR2 YYDKDF (reference sequence). CDR3 length: 14 residues. Disease lasting under 3 months, a NOSPECS grade of at least 4, and a Clinical Activity Score of at least 3 were features of the ophthalmopathy patients. Used for diagnoses were clinical symptoms, serum thyroxine and TRAb, thyroid ultrasound and orbital computed tomography. Amplification targeted TCR beta CDR3 regions from RNA transcripts. Carried out on the TCR CDR3, a first-round RT-PCR used the HTBI primer set. TCRdb reanalysed the multiplex PCR reads using MiXCR and keeps one entry per CDR3 protein. In the table there are approximately 600,000 distinct CDR3 sequences, around 21% of which are singletons.

The chain links TRBV15 to TRBJ2-6; possible D gene TRBD1, 5 bases. The source is a man aged 25-40 years with Graves' ophthalmopathy. The sample taken for sequencing was blood. CDR3 region: CATSREGRVSVLTF. For the CDR3, the DNA is TGTGCCACCAGCAGAGAGGGCAGGGTTAGCGTCCTGACTTTC.